This T cell receptor beta chain was sequenced during a study of cytomegalovirus exposure and HLA in healthy donors. Across the study: Membership in the Caucasian-associated ancestry cluster was found for 75% to 85% of roughly 400 genotyped donors.

As concerns this clone: Its antigen is undetermined.

PCR used 60 Vbeta primers and 13 Jbeta primers. TCRdb's copy holds only in-frame clones and misses some; the assay was immunoSEQ multiplex PCR. Among about 270,000 clones, under 80% were seen once, and the ten largest hold roughly 2.4%. Overall study findings and caveats: Within the data, a cluster of highly shared sequence variants was likely a sequencing artifact.

CDR1 is LNHDA and CDR2 is SQIVND in the germline V gene (reference sequence). This CDR3 is 15 amino acids long. V gave up 5 bases and J gave up 8 bases; unmatched junction bases: 10. Sequencing was done on a sample of PBMCs. The origin of this receptor is a female donor in good health and CMV-seronegative. V usage is TRBV19 and J usage is TRBJ2-3; 10 bases map to TRBD2. CDR3 nucleotide sequence: TGTGCCAGTAGTGTCCTAGCGGGAGCTCTTGGTACGCAGTATTTT. Translated, it gives CASSVLAGALGTQYF.